The 23 T cell receptor beta chains reported below all come from one sample, sequenced in a study of cytomegalovirus exposure and HLA in healthy donors. This PCR relied on a set of 60 Vbeta primers and 13 Jbeta primers. Data came from immunoSEQ multiplex PCR; TCRdb stores just in-frame clones and leaves some out. The table has more than 20,000 clones, 70% to 80% seen once. Source material: PBMCs. These receptors were collected from a man in his fifties or sixties in good health and CMV-seronegative.

V usage is TRBV2 and J usage is TRBJ1-2; perhaps TRBD1 as D (6 bases). CDR1 and CDR2 from the germline V gene are SNHLY and FYNNEI. V lost 5 bases to trimming and J lost 5 bases, with 12 bases between them. The CDR3 totals 13 residues. CDR3 nucleotide sequence: TGTGCCAGCAGTAAGGGTCAGGGGTATGGCTACACCTTC. Its protein is CASSKGQGYGYTF.

The chain recombines TRBV2 with TRBJ2-7, with D maybe TRBD2 (6 bases). The CDR3 length is 14 residues. Germline CDR1 reads SNHLY; CDR2 reads FYNNEI. Between the trimmed V and J ends, which lost 8 bases and 6 bases, there was a span of 20 bases. CDR3 nucleotide sequence: TGTGCCAGCGAAGTAGGGACTTTCGCCGGCGAGCAGTACTTC. Amino acids: CASEVGTFAGEQYF.

A remark on this clone: One end of the junction varies from germline; a read error may be responsible. The gene calls are TRBV7-2 and TRBJ2-1; 13 nucleotides match TRBD2. This CDR3 region has 17 residues. Germline CDR1 reads SGHTA; CDR2 reads FQGNSA. The CDR3 loop is CASRLVGGLAGLGVQFF. The CDR3 DNA reads TGTGCCAGCCGCTTAGTCGGGGGACTAGCGGGGCTTGGGGTGCAGTTCTTC.

The chain combines TRBV15 with TRBJ2-7; 9 positions match TRBD1. V shed 8 bases, J shed 5 bases, and the junction held 10 bases outside the gene matches. The CDR3 is 14 residues long. Germline V lookup: CDR1 LNHNV, CDR2 YYDKDF (reference sequence). The CDR3 reads CATAPGQGTNEQYF. The DNA for the CDR3 is TGTGCCACCGCTCCGGGACAGGGCACCAACGAGCAGTACTTC.

This chain joins TRBV21-1 and TRBJ2-7; TRBD1, the D gene given by the table, was not confirmed from the DNA. TRBV21-1 has pseudogene status. The CDR3 has 11 amino acids. In DNA, the CDR3 is TGTGCCAGGGTACAGGGAACCGAGCAGTACTTC. This translates into CARVQGTEQYF.

This clone was seen a handful of times. The chain uses TRBV7-9 and TRBJ2-5, with 9 bases that match TRBD1. The end of the DNA fits TRBJ2-7 better, so the J call may be wrong. Germline V gene data show CDR1 as SEHNR and CDR2 as FQNEAQ (reference sequence). This CDR3 comprises 14 residues. The CDR3 protein is CASSLTGGGGEQYF. CDR3 sequence (DNA): TGTGCCAGCAGCCTGACAGGGGGAGGAGGCGAGCAGTACTTC.

The chain employs TRBV5-4 and TRBJ2-1; D is unresolved. Trimming stripped 0 bases from V and 8 bases from J, with 18 bases between. Germline V gene data show CDR1 as SGHNT and CDR2 as YYREEE (reference sequence). This CDR3 spans 16 amino acids. DNA of the CDR3: TGTGCCAGCAGCTTGGGTGGTGAGGCGGTCAGAGATGAGCAGTTCTTC. Its protein is CASSLGGEAVRDEQFF.

The genes are TRBV7-2 and TRBJ2-5; TRBD2 aligns across 15 bases. Per the germline V gene, CDR1 is SGHTA and CDR2 is FQGNSA. Germline trimming cut 5 bases from V and 1 base from J; bases unmatched to any gene: 8. There are 18 residues in the CDR3. This CDR3 is CASSPGLAGGFLQETQYF. Written as DNA, the CDR3 is TGTGCCAGCAGCCCGGGACTAGCGGGGGGCTTCCTCCAAGAGACCCAGTACTTC.

The chain joins TRBV7-3 to TRBJ2-5, with D perhaps matching TRBD1 (5 bases). Germline assignment: CDR1 SGHTA and CDR2 FQGTGA. Trimming took off 2 bases at V and 2 bases at J, with 12 bases between the two ends. This CDR3 has 15 amino acids. CDR3 region: CASSLGPGNQETQYF. The CDR3, as DNA: TGTGCCAGCAGCTTAGGCCCAGGGAATCAAGAGACCCAGTACTTC.

V is TRBV28 and J is TRBJ2-3, with 9 bases that match TRBD2. Germline lookup yields CDR1 MDHEN and CDR2 SYDVKM. V lost 4 bases and J lost 6; bases outside the gene matches: 14. The CDR3 contains 17 residues. CDR3 loop: CASSSAGGGRALDTQYF. CDR3 DNA sequence: TGTGCCAGCAGTTCCGCTGGGGGCGGGAGGGCCTTGGATACGCAGTATTTT.

V gene TRBV10-3 combines with J gene TRBJ1-1; D not resolved. Trimming took 4 bases from V and 7 from J, leaving 10 bases between them. CDR3 length: 12 amino acids. Germline V gene sequence: CDR1 ENHRY, CDR2 SYGVKD. CDR3 coding DNA: TGTGCCATCAGTGGCTCCGGGGATGAAGCTTTCTTT. It specifies CAISGSGDEAFF.

A remark on this clone: One junction end does not reproduce the germline sequence, and a read error may be involved. The chain recombines TRBV11-2 with TRBJ1-3; D is unclear. Germline V gene data show CDR1 as SGHAT and CDR2 as FQNNGV. The CDR3 extends over 13 amino acids. CDR3 nucleotide sequence: TGTGCCAACAGCTTGGGCCCTGGAAACACCATATATTTT. It specifies CANSLGPGNTIYF. Full variable domain (rest looked up from reference TRBV11-2 and TRBJ1-3): EAGVAQSPRYKIIEKRQSVAFWCNPISGHATLYWYQQILGQGPKLLIQFQNNGVVDDSQLPKDRFSAERLKGVDSTLKIQPAKLEDSAVYLCANSLGPGNTIYFGEGSWLTVV.

To note about this clone: The limits of the CDR3 on the DNA are not certain, so only TCRdb's listed CDR3 is given. The chain has TRBV18 and TRBJ1-5. The germline V gene has CDR1 KGHSH and CDR2 LQKENI. The CDR3 has 11 amino acids, counting both end residues. The CDR3: CASSLSGPQHF.

The chain employs TRBV28 and TRBJ1-1; D not certain. V gave up 5 bases and J gave up 5 bases, with 15 bases separating them. The germline V gene has CDR1 MDHEN and CDR2 SYDVKM. This CDR3 region has 14 residues. The CDR3 sequence is CASSPLGEGTEAFF. In DNA, the CDR3 is TGTGCCAGCAGTCCCCTCGGTGAGGGTACTGAAGCTTTCTTT.

This chain joins TRBV5-1 and TRBJ2-7, with TRBD1 matching over 9 bases. V lost 4 bases and J lost 7; bases outside the gene matches: 9. The germline V gene encodes CDR1 SGHRS and CDR2 YFSETQ. The CDR3 contains 14 residues. Written as DNA, the CDR3 is TGCGCCAGCAGCGACCGGACAGGGGATGGAGAGCAGTACTTC. Protein sequence: CASSDRTGDGEQYF.

J is TRBJ2-7 and V is TRBV2, with unresolved D. Germline V CDR1 and CDR2: SNHLY, FYNNEI. The CDR3 is made up of 13 amino acids. V lost 5 bases and J 2 bases, leaving 10 bases between the germline ends. The CDR3 here is CASSLEAAYEQYF. In nucleotides, the CDR3 is TGTGCCAGCAGTCTAGAGGCTGCCTACGAGCAGTACTTC.

To note about this clone: The junction departs from germline at one end; a sequencing error may be responsible. The V gene is TRBV7-9, the J gene TRBJ2-7; perhaps TRBD1 as D (6 bases). The CDR3 has 15 amino acids. CDR1 SEHNR and CDR2 FQNEAQ come from the germline V gene (reference sequence). The CDR3 here is CSSSLGTLNSYEQYF. The CDR3 region has the DNA TGTTCCAGCAGCTTAGGGACACTGAACTCCTACGAGCAGTACTTC. The whole variable domain, remainder taken from reference TRBV7-9 and TRBJ2-7, is DTGVSQNPRHKITKRGQNVTFRCDPISEHNRLYWYRQTLGQGPEFLTYFQNEAQLEKSRLLSDRFSAERPKGSFSTLEIQRTEQGDSAMYLCSSSLGTLNSYEQYFGPGTRLTVT.

This chain connects TRBV5-4 to TRBJ1-2, with D unclear. Trimming pared 5 bases from V and 5 bases from J, leaving 13 bases between. The CDR3 is made up of 13 amino acids. CDR1 is SGHNT and CDR2 is YYREEE in the germline V gene (reference sequence). The CDR3, as DNA: TGTGCCAGCAGTTCCCGGGAGGGATATGGCTACACCTTC. Protein product: CASSSREGYGYTF.

This chain connects TRBV11-2 to TRBJ2-1; 11 bases fit TRBD1. The length of the CDR3 is 15 residues. V lost 5 bases and J lost 2; bases outside the gene matches: 2. In germline, CDR1 is SGHAT, CDR2 FQNNGV. CDR3 region: CASSPGQGAYNEQFF. CDR3 sequence (DNA): TGTGCCAGCAGCCCGGGACAGGGGGCCTACAATGAGCAGTTCTTC.

The rearrangement joins TRBV5-5 to TRBJ2-4; D may be TRBD1 (5 bases). V was trimmed by 2 bases and J by 2 bases, leaving 23 bases between them. The length of the CDR3 is 19 residues. The V gene's germline CDR1 is SGHKS and CDR2 YYEKEE (reference sequence). For the CDR3, the DNA is TGTGCCAGCAGCTTCGGGCAGGGAACTTTTCTAAAAACCAAAAACATTCAGTACTTC. It codes for CASSFGQGTFLKTKNIQYF.

The gene calls are TRBV5-6 and TRBJ2-1; 9 positions agree with TRBD1. CDR1 and CDR2 (germline): SGHDT, YYEEEE. Unmatched junction bases numbered 3, after V lost 1 base and J lost 4 bases. This CDR3 comprises 15 residues. The CDR3 sequence is CASSLLGQGYNEQFF. Here the CDR3 DNA reads TGTGCCAGCAGCTTGTTGGGACAGGGTTACAATGAGCAGTTCTTC.

J is TRBJ1-5 and V is TRBV7-9; a weak D match, TRBD1 (6 bases). The CDR3 is 13 residues long. V was cut by 8 bases and J by 4 bases, with 12 bases left in between. CDR1 SEHNR and CDR2 FQNEAQ come from the germline V gene (reference sequence). Here the CDR3 DNA reads TGTGCCAGCCAGCGACAGGCTAATCAGCCCCAGCATTTT. Translating gives CASQRQANQPQHF.

This clone was counted a few times. V and J are TRBV18 and TRBJ2-1; the D gene is possibly TRBD1 (6 bases). The CDR3 spans 13 residues. Germline V gene lookup returns CDR1 KGHSH and CDR2 LQKENI. The ends were cut back, 8 bases at V and 4 bases at J, with 12 bases in the middle. The DNA for the CDR3 is TGTGCCAGCACCACGGACAGTTACAATGAGCAGTTCTTC. It yields the protein CASTTDSYNEQFF.